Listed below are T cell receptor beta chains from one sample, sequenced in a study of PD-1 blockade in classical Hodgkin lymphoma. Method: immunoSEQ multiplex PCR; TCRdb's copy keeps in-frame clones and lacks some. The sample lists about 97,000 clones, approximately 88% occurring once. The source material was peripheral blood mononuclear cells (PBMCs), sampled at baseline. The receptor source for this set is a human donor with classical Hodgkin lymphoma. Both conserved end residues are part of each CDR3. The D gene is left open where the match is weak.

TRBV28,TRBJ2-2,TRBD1,CASTKTGSQNTGELFF
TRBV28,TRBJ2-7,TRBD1,CASSPPRTGGEQYF
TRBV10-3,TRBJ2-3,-,CAISSRTSTDTQYF
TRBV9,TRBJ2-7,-,CASSESGTSYYEQYF
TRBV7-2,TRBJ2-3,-,CASSLVPDSTDTQYF
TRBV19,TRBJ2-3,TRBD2,CASSMGQIAGGLSTDTQYF
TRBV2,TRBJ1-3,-,CASRGPISSGNTIYF
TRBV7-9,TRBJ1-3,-,CASSLRSGNTIYF
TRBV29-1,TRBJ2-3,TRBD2,CSSSGSTDTQYF
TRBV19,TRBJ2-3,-,CASSIASTDTQYF
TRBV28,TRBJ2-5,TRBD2,CASLLAGVRETQYF